Listed below are T cell receptor beta chains from one sample, sequenced in a study of T cells in Graves' hyperthyroidism and ophthalmopathy. One entry per CDR3 protein results from TCRdb running MiXCR on the multiplex PCR reads. The data show hundreds of thousands of distinct CDR3 sequences, with about 24% seen just once and roughly 10% held by the top ten. Sequencing was carried out using blood. These receptors all stem from a woman between 25 and 40 years old with Graves' ophthalmopathy. The CDR3 runs from the conserved cysteine through the conserved F or W. The D gene is left open where the match is weak. Rows may omit the clone size; those that give it use once, few, many or a size class.

>TRBJ2-5|many|13|TRBD1|TRBV19
TGTGCCAGTAGTGCGACCGACAGGGGAACCCAGTACTTC
CASSATDRGTQYF
>TRBJ1-1|few|13|NA|TRBV30
TGTGCCTGGAGCCGGGGCAGAGACACTGAAGCTTTCTTT
CAWSRGRDTEAFF
>TRBJ1-2|many|14|NA|TRBV30
TGTGCCTGGATGAGGCAGGGGAGCGGCTATGGCTACACCTTC
CAWMRQGSGYGYTF
>TRBJ2-5|many|15|NA|TRBV27
TGTGCCAGCAGTTTGATGGGGAACAACGAAGAGACCCAGTACTTC
CASSLMGNNEETQYF
>TRBJ1-2|few|13|NA|TRBV20-1
TGCAGTGCTACCCAAGCAGGCCGGGGTGGCTACACCTTC
CSATQAGRGGYTF
>TRBJ1-1|NA|13|NA|TRBV6-5
TGTGCCAGCAGTTACATGGGGAGGACTGAAGCTTTCTTT
CASSYMGRTEAFF
>TRBJ1-2|many|12|NA|TRBV19
TGTGCCAGTACCCAAGGGGGGGTCGGCTACACCTTC
CASTQGGVGYTF
>TRBJ2-2|many|16|TRBD1|TRBV12-3/TRBV12-4
TGTGCCAGCAGTTTACGGACAGGGGGTTGGACCGGGGAGCTGTTTTTT
CASSLRTGGWTGELFF
>TRBJ1-5|many|19|NA|TRBV6-5
TGTGCCAGCAGCGCTTGGGACGTTTCGTCCGAATATAGCAATCAGCCCCAGCATTTT
CASSAWDVSSEYSNQPQHF
>TRBJ2-5|NA|14|NA|TRBV12-3/TRBV12-4
TGTGCCAGCAGTTCCGCTGAGGGCAAGGAGACCCAGTACTTC
CASSSAEGKETQYF
>TRBJ2-7|many|16|NA|TRBV7-2
TGTGCCAGCAGCTTAGCTTCGTCAGGGTCGGCCTACGAGCAGTACTTC
CASSLASSGSAYEQYF
>TRBJ1-6|many|14|TRBD1|TRBV7-3
TGTGCCAGCAGCCCCAGGGGGGGGAATTCACCCCTCCACTTT
CASSPRGGNSPLHF
>TRBJ2-5|many|13|TRBD2|TRBV20-1
TGCAGTGCTAACGAAGCGGGACAAGAGACCCAGTACTTC
CSANEAGQETQYF
>TRBJ1-5|NA|16|NA|TRBV12-3/TRBV12-4
TGTGCCAGCAGTCCCGGAAGGCACGCCGGCAATCAGCCCCAGCATTTT
CASSPGRHAGNQPQHF
>TRBJ1-1|many|11|NA|TRBV9
TGTGCCAGCGGGAAGGGAAATGAAGCTTTCTTT
CASGKGNEAFF
>TRBJ1-1|NA|15|TRBD1|TRBV5-1
TGCGCCAGCAGCTTGGGTGGGACAGGGTTCACTGAAGCTTTCTTT
CASSLGGTGFTEAFF
>TRBJ1-2|many|13|NA|TRBV12-3/TRBV12-4
TGTGCCAGCAGCCCTCTCAGGGAGGGTGGCTACACCTTC
CASSPLREGGYTF
>TRBJ2-5|many|14|NA|TRBV7-8
TGTGCCAGCAGCCCCGAGAGCTACCAAGAGACCCAGTACTTC
CASSPESYQETQYF
>TRBJ1-2|many|13|TRBD1|TRBV2
TGTGCCAGCAGCCCCGGGACAGAATATGGCTACACCTTC
CASSPGTEYGYTF
>TRBJ1-1|NA|15|NA|TRBV6-1
TGTGCCAGCAGTGATTACCCTTGGAGGAACACTGAAGCTTTCTTT
CASSDYPWRNTEAFF
>TRBJ1-1|many|14|NA|TRBV20-1
TGCAGTGCTAGAGCCTCTGTTCGGGGCACTGAAGCTTTCTTT
CSARASVRGTEAFF
>TRBJ1-3|few|16|NA|TRBV4-1
TGCGCCAGCAGCGAGGGACGGAAAAGCTCTGGAAACACCATATATTTT
CASSEGRKSSGNTIYF
>TRBJ1-5|many|13|NA|TRBV29-1
TGCAGCGCCCAAGAGTCGGGGGGACAGCCCCAGCATTTT
CSAQESGGQPQHF
>TRBJ2-7|many|13|NA|TRBV29-1
TGCAGCGTTGAGGTACCGGGTTCCTACGAGCAGTACTTC
CSVEVPGSYEQYF
>TRBJ1-1|many|14|NA|TRBV6-5
TGTGCCAGCAGTTACTCGTCGGGGTATACTGAAGCTTTCTTT
CASSYSSGYTEAFF
>TRBJ2-5|many|16|TRBD2|TRBV3-1
TGTGCCAGCAGCTCCTGGACTAGCGGGGGGCAAGAGACCCAGTACTTC
CASSSWTSGGQETQYF
>TRBJ2-7|many|15|NA|TRBV6-1
TGTGCCAGCAGTGAATGGCGAGGGTCCCGCTACGAGCAGTACTTC
CASSEWRGSRYEQYF
>TRBJ2-2|NA|15|TRBD2|TRBV11-2
TGTGCCAGCAGGGGCACGGGGGGGCGACCCGGGGAGCTGTTTTTT
CASRGTGGRPGELFF
>TRBJ2-5|many|15|TRBD1|TRBV5-1
TGCGCCAGCAGCGCCGGGACAGGGATAAGTGAGACCCAGTACTTC
CASSAGTGISETQYF
>TRBJ1-5|once|16|NA|TRBV6-1
TGTGCCAGCAGTGAATACCCGGGGGGAGACTATCAGCCCCAGCATTTT
CASSEYPGGDYQPQHF
>TRBJ1-3|few|15|NA|TRBV12-3/TRBV12-4
TGTGCCAGCTCTTGGGGGGGCTTGAAAGGAAACACCATATATTTT
CASSWGGLKGNTIYF
>TRBJ2-5|few|13|NA|TRBV4-1
TGCGCCAGCAGCCGCGGAGATAAAGAGACCCAGTACTTC
CASSRGDKETQYF
>TRBJ2-2|many|15|NA|TRBV6-5
TGTGCCAGCAGCACTGGACGGCTGAACACCGGGGAGCTGTTTTTT
CASSTGRLNTGELFF
>TRBJ2-1|few|13|NA|TRBV12-3/TRBV12-4
TGTGCCAGCAGTTTACTCGTGGCGGGTGAGCAGTTCTTC
CASSLLVAGEQFF
>TRBJ2-7|NA|15|NA|TRBV2
TGTGCCAGCAGCCCGGAGCTCCAGACCTCCTACGAGCAGTACTTC
CASSPELQTSYEQYF
>TRBJ1-5|many|13|NA|TRBV6-1
TGTGCCAGCAGTGGGGACTGGGATCAGCCCCAGCATTTT
CASSGDWDQPQHF
>TRBJ1-2|NA|14|TRBD1|TRBV6-1
TGTGCCAGCAGGAGGACAGGGGGCGTTGATGGCTACACCTTC
CASRRTGGVDGYTF
>TRBJ1-2|many|15|TRBD1|TRBV7-2
TGTGCCAGCAGCTTAGCGCAGGGGGGACTTTATGGCTACACCTTC
CASSLAQGGLYGYTF
>TRBJ2-3|many|13|NA|TRBV29-1
TGCAGCGTTGACTATTACAACACAGATACGCAGTATTTT
CSVDYYNTDTQYF
>TRBJ1-5|many|14|NA|TRBV20-1
TGCAGTGCTAGAGATCGAACGACTCTTCAGCCCCAGCATTTT
CSARDRTTLQPQHF
>TRBJ1-1|many|15|NA|TRBV10-3
TGTGCCATCAGTGCGGGGGTTGGGATGAACACTGAAGCTTTCTTT
CAISAGVGMNTEAFF
>TRBJ1-5|NA|15|TRBD1|TRBV15
TGTGCCACCAGCAGGGTAAGGGACAGTCATCAGCCCCAGCATTTT
CATSRVRDSHQPQHF
>TRBJ1-2|NA|13|NA|TRBV24-1
TGTGCCACCAGTGTCAACGGACGGGATGGCTACACCTTC
CATSVNGRDGYTF
>TRBJ2-5|many|17|TRBD1|TRBV6-5
TGTGCCAGCAGTTACCGGAGGGCAGGGGGCTTTGGAGAGACCCAGTACTTC
CASSYRRAGGFGETQYF
>TRBJ2-2|NA|16|TRBD1|TRBV11-1
TGTGCCAGCAGCTCCGCCGGGACAGGGAAGATCGGGGAGCTGTTTTTT
CASSSAGTGKIGELFF
>TRBJ2-5|many|19|TRBD2|TRBV6-5
TGTGCCAGCAGTTACGCTACAACAGGGACTAGCGGGGAACAAGAGACCCAGTACTTC
CASSYATTGTSGEQETQYF
>TRBJ2-3|many|15|TRBD2|TRBV24-1
TGTGCCACCAGTGGGGGGGGTGGGGCGAGGGATACGCAGTATTTT
CATSGGGGARDTQYF
>TRBJ1-2|few|12|NA|TRBV15
TGTGCCACCAGACGAGGCCGAAATGGCTACACCTTC
CATRRGRNGYTF
>TRBJ2-5|many|11|NA|TRBV28
TGTGCCAGCAGGAAGGGAGAGACCCAGTACTTC
CASRKGETQYF
>TRBJ1-5|NA|14|TRBD1|TRBV20-1
TGCAGTGCTAGAGAGACAGGGGGTCGTCAGCCCCAGCATTTT
CSARETGGRQPQHF
>TRBJ2-7|many|17|TRBD2|TRBV11-2
TGTGCCAGCAGCTTAGGTCTTAGCGGGGGACAACTTTACGAGCAGTACTTC
CASSLGLSGGQLYEQYF
>TRBJ1-2|many|16|NA|TRBV28
TGTGCCAGCACCCCCCGGGAGGGGGGCATCTACTATGGCTACACCTTC
CASTPREGGIYYGYTF
>TRBJ2-7|NA|18|TRBD1|TRBV7-8
TGTGCCAGCAGGTTGAACCGGGACAGGCCTCAATTTCACTACGAGCAGTACTTC
CASRLNRDRPQFHYEQYF
>TRBJ1-5|many|16|NA|TRBV6-2/TRBV6-3
TGTGCCAGCAGTTATGGGGGGGGAAGGAGCAATCAGCCCCAGCATTTT
CASSYGGGRSNQPQHF